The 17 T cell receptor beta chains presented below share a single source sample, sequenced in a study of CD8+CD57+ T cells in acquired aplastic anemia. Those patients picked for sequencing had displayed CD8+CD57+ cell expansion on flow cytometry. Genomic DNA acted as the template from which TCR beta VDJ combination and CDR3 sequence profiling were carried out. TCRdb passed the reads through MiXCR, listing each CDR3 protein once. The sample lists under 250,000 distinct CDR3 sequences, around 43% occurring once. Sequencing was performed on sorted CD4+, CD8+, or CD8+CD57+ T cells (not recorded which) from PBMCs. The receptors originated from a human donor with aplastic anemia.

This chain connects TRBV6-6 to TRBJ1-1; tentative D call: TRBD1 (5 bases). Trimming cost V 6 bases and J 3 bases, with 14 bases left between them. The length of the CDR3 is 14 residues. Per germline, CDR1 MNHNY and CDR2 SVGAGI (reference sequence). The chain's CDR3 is CASRDNRGDTEAFF. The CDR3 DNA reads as TGTGCCAGCAGGGACAATAGAGGAGACACTGAAGCTTTCTTT.

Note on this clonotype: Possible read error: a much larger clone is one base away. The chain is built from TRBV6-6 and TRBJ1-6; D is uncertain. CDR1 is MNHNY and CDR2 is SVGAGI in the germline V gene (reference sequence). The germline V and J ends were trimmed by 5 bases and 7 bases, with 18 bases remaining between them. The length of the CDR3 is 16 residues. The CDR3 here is CASSGESGIRNSPLHF. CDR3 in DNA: TGTGCCAGCAGTGGAGAGAGTGGGATAAGAAATTCACCCCTCCACTTT.

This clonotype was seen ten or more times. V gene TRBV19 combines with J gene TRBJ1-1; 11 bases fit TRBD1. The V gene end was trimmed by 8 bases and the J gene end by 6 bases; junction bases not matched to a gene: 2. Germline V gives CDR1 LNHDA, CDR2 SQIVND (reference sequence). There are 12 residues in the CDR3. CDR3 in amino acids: CASGTGGAEAFF. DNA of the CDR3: TGTGCCAGTGGGACAGGGGGAGCTGAAGCTTTCTTT.

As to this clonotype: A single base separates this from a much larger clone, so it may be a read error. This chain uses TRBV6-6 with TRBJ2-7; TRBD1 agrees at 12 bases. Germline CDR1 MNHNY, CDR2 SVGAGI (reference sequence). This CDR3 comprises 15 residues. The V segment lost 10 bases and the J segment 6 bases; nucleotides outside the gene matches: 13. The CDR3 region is CATYELRDRGPEQYF. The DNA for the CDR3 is TGTGCCACCTACGAACTACGGGACAGGGGGCCCGAGCAGTACTTC.

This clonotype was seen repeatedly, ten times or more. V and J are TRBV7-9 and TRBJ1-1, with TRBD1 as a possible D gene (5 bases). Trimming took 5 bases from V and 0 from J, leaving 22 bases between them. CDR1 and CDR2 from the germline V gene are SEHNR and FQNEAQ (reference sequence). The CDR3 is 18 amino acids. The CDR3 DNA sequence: TGTGCCAGCAGCCCACACACAGGCGGGCGAGGGGTGAACACTGAAGCTTTCTTT. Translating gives CASSPHTGGRGVNTEAFF.

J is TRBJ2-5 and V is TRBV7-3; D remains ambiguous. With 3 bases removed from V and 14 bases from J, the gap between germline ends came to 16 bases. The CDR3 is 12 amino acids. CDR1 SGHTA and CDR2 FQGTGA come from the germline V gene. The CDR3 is CASSLEPRTFYF. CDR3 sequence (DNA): TGTGCCAGCAGCTTGGAACCCCGGACCTTTTACTTC.

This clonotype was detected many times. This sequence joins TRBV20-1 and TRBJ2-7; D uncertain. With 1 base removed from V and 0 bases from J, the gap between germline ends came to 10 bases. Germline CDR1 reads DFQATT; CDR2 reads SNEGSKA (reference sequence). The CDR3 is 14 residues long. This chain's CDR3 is CSARVRMGSYEQYF. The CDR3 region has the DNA TGCAGTGCTAGAGTGCGGATGGGCTCCTACGAGCAGTACTTC.

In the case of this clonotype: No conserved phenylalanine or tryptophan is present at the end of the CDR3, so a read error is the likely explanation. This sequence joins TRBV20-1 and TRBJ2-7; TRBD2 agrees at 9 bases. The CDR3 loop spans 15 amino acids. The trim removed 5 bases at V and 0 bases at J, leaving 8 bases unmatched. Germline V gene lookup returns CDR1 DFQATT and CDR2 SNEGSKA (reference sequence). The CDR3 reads CSALAGERISYEQYL. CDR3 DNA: TGCAGTGCTTTAGCGGGAGAGAGAATCTCCTACGAGCAGTACCTC.

The CDR3 region has the DNA TGTGCCAGCAGTGAATCGCCGGGGGATGGCTACACCTTC. Translated: CASSESPGDGYTF. The V gene is TRBV25-1, the J gene TRBJ1-2, with D possibly being TRBD1 (5 bases). The germline V gene encodes CDR1 MGHDK and CDR2 SYGVNS. The CDR3 is made up of 13 amino acids. V was clipped by 1 base and J by 6 bases, with 9 bases between them.

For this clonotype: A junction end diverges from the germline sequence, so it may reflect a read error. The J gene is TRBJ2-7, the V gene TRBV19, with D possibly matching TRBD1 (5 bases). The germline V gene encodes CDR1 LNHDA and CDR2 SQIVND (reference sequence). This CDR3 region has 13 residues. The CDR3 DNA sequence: TGTGCCAGTAGTATAGGGTCAGGGCACGAGCAGTGCTTC. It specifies CASSIGSGHEQCF.

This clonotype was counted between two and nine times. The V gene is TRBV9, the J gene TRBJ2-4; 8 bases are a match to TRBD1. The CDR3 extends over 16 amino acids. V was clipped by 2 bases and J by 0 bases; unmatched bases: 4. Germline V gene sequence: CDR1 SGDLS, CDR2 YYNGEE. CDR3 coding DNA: TGTGCCAGCAGCGTCAGGGGGCGAAGAGCCAAAAACATTCAGTACTTC. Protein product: CASSVRGRRAKNIQYF.

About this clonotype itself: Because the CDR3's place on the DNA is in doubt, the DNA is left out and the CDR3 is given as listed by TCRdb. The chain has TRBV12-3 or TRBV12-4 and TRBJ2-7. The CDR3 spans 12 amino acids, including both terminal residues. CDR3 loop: CASSSSYYEQYV.

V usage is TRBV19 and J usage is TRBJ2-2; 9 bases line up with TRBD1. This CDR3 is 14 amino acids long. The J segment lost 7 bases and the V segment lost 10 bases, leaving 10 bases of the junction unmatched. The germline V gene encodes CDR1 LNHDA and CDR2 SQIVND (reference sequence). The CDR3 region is CATHRTGGFGELFF. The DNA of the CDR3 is TGTGCCACCCATCGAACAGGGGGCTTCGGGGAGCTGTTTTTT.

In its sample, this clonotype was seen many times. This chain's CDR3 is CASRERTGGNYGYTF. CDR3 sequence (DNA): TGTGCCAGCAGGGAGCGGACGGGCGGTAACTATGGCTACACCTTC. V is TRBV6-5 and J is TRBJ1-2; D uncertain. The germline CDR1 and CDR2 sequences are MNHEY and SVGAGI. V gave up 6 bases and J gave up 1 base, with 15 bases separating them. The CDR3 sequence is 15 residues long.

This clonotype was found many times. The CDR3: CASSPEGGLAEAFF. CDR3 nucleotide sequence: TGTGCCAGCAGCCCAGAGGGGGGGCTTGCTGAAGCTTTCTTT. The V call is TRBV7-8, the J call TRBJ1-1; the D gene is possibly TRBD1 (6 bases). The germline CDR1 and CDR2 sequences are SGHVS and FQNEAQ. Trimming left V 5 bases short and J 6 bases short, with 16 bases between. The CDR3 runs 14 residues.

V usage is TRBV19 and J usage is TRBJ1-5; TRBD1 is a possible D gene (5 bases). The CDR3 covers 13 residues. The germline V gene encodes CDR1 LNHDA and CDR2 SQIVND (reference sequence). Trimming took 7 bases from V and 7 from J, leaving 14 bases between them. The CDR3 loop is CASTDSPLQPQHF. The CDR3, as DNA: TGTGCCAGTACCGACAGCCCCTTGCAGCCCCAGCATTTT.

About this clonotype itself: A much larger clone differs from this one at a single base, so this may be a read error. CDR3 sequence: CASSLVSDGYAF. Here the CDR3 DNA reads TGTGCCAGCAGCTTAGTATCGGATGGCTACGCCTTC. This chain joins TRBV7-9 and TRBJ1-2; no definite D call. This CDR3 spans 12 amino acids. Looked up from germline, CDR1 is SEHNR and CDR2 is FQNEAQ (reference sequence).